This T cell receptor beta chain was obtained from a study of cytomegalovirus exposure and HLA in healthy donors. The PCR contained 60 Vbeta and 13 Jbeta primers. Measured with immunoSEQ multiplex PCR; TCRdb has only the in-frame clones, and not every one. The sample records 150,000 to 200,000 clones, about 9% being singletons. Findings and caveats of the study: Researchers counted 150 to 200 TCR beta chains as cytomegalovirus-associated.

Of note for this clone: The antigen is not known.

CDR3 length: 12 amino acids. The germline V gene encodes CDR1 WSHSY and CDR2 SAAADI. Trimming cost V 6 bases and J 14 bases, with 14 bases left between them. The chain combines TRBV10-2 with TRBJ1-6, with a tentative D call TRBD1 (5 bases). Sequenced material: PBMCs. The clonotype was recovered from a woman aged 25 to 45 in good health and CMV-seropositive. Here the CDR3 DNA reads TGCGCCAGCAGCGTGGGGGAGGGGTCCCTCCACTTT. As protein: CASSVGEGSLHF.